This TCR beta chain is drawn from a study of CD8+ T cells in alopecia areata. About the research overall: Patients in the study were on tofacitinib for 6 to 18 months, then off it for 6 months.

Sorted out of PBMCs were CD4+ T cells and CD8+ T cells. This clone has a handful of counts. Its specificity is not known. General study findings and limits: The study found TCR sharing across patients less clear than in mice, possibly for HLA reasons.

Extracted RNA was reverse transcribed, and the resulting cDNA served as sequencing template. Profiled with immunoSEQ multiplex PCR; TCRdb holds only in-frame clones, not every one. The data hold roughly 130,000 clones, with roughly 61% observed a single time. The germline V and J ends were trimmed by 0 bases and 3 bases, with 13 bases remaining between them. CDR1 is SGHRS, CDR2 YFSETQ, per germline. CDR3 length: 17 residues. V and J are TRBV5-1 and TRBJ2-6, with a weak D call TRBD2 (5 bases). The sample consisted of CD4+ T cells sorted from blood, taken at week 0. The sequence came from a human donor with alopecia areata. The CDR3 region is CASSLASGWGGANVLTF. In DNA form, the CDR3 reads TGCGCCAGCAGCTTGGCCTCGGGATGGGGTGGGGCCAACGTCCTGACTTTC.